This T cell receptor beta chain was found in a study of cytomegalovirus exposure and HLA in healthy donors (dated by TCRdb to about 2017). For the study in its entirety: An earlier analysis of approximately 600 of the donors reported 250 to 300 Gb of sequence data and about 100 million unique TCR beta sequences from some 180 million T cells. An early release covering about 600 HLA-typed donors comprised approximately 290 gigabases of sequencing data and around 86 million unique TCR sequences. Of the approximately 400 genotyped donors, 75% to 85% were placed in the genetic ancestry cluster associated with self-reported Caucasian donors. The aim of the study was to test whether cataloging public T cell receptors could identify signatures of past pathogen exposure. Using immunosequencing, the study profiled T cell repertoires from around 680 subjects and related those repertoires to cytomegalovirus serostatus. Along with the roughly 610-subject first cohort, a separate validation cohort of over a hundred different subjects was used. The study combined high-throughput TCR immunosequencing, statistical association of individual TCRs with disease status, and machine learning to predict cytomegalovirus infection status. In a later analysis, previously published TCR beta repertoires from several hundred donors were re-analyzed and high-resolution HLA genotyping was added so that TCR occurrence patterns could be studied. Rather than using new phenotypic data, the later analysis identified candidate immune exposures from TCR beta sequences and from how often those sequences occurred across donors. An earlier analysis of several hundred of the donors applied high-throughput TCR beta sequencing to assess whether each TCR beta V gene segment acted as functional or pseudogenic. Donor age, sex, ethnicity and CMV serostatus were compiled together with the repertoire data. A later genetic analysis took genome-wide SNP genotypes for about three fifths of the 666 donors and used that subset as a discovery cohort. Every discovery cohort repertoire had been produced on one sequencing platform. HLA typing covered class I and class II loci at four-digit resolution. Typing coverage differed by locus: A, B, C, DRB1 and DQB1 were typed in roughly 620-630 donors, DQA1 in roughly 510, DPA1 in around 600, and DPB1 in just under 490. About 5 DR-DQ haplotypes were handled as single units for association and clustering, since linkage in the cohort was strong. On average, roughly 200,000 unique TCR beta nucleotide sequences were sequenced per donor among 398 genotyped donors of the cohort, with approximately 18% of those sequences being non-productive.

In total, 666 healthy bone marrow donors made up the cohort. At the time of sampling, all cohort members were nominally healthy, though unrecorded immune exposures were likely present. The donor was CMV seronegative and was included in the group of under 450 seronegative cohort members. A peripheral blood sample was provided by each donor, and peripheral blood mononuclear cells were used for TCR beta sequencing. The Qiagen DNeasy Blood Extraction Kit was used to extract genomic DNA from the blood cell samples. Paper-wide results and their limitations: The cohort was sequenced for TCR beta chains only, and without alpha or paired-chain data the features that could be detected were limited. Sequencing depth was assumed to be roughly uniform across donors in the presence/absence analyses, though that assumption may not hold. A group of highly shared sequence variants was considered likely to be a technical artifact of the sequencing pipeline. Because some donors lacked HLA typing at each locus, the association tests relied only on the typed subset. In vitro tests confirmed that a few of the cytomegalovirus-associated TCR beta chains recognize cytomegalovirus antigens. A further reported finding was that TCR beta sequences accurately predicted the HLA-A and HLA-B alleles for most subjects in the first cohort. A later analysis reported that several top co-occurrence clusters appeared linked to parvovirus B19, influenza, CMV and Epstein-Barr virus. An earlier analysis of some 560 of the donors showed that most TCR beta V segments appeared in productive rearrangements either about 87% or about 30% of the time, which broadly matched IMGT annotations. The authors suggested that the approach could potentially be generalized to other disease states and immunological phenotypes. Correlated functional status among segregating V segments might reflect linkage disequilibrium, but an unknown experimental factor could not be ruled out. Some IMGT-functional V segments, including TRBV6-2 and TRBV6-3, could not be distinguished by the 87-base-pair reads and were therefore excluded. According to a later genetic analysis, donors in an Asian-associated ancestry cluster had fewer N-insertions in productive TCRs than the roughly 670-donor mean. In a later analysis, most CMV-associated TCR beta chains were found to appear HLA-restricted, with HLA associations seemingly driven largely by CMV exposure. While some public TCRs were present in many individuals, most TCR sequences turned up only very rarely across donors. When HLA alleles, especially DR and DQ, strongly co-occurred, attributing TCR associations to individual alleles was difficult. Compared with equally common non-associated chains, HLA-associated TCR beta chains in a later analysis were more clonally expanded and had lower generation probabilities. A later analysis found that TCR association rates varied across HLA loci, with DRB1 alleles showing the most associated TCRs and HLA-C alleles the fewest. The classifier was reported to diagnose cytomegalovirus status with high specificity and sensitivity in both the original and validation cohorts. In a later genetic analysis, a missense DCLRE1C variant was associated with V-gene and J-gene trimming of TCR beta chains, and the association was replicated in an independent cohort. Immune exposure information for the cohort was limited to CMV serostatus. At a false discovery rate of 0.05, a later analysis linked under 20,000 TCR beta sequences to specific HLA alleles. The study gave a list of over 150 TCR beta chains associated with cytomegalovirus. About 17 rarely observed V segments, including chromosome 9 orphons, were excluded from the earlier analysis of a few hundred of the donors because counts were too low.

Notes on this clone: Its target antigen remains unknown. Per-nucleotide qualities are absent, and no much larger clonotype sits a single base away.

There are 12 amino acids in the CDR3, from cysteine to phenylalanine inclusive. The sequence is cut down to CDR3 DNA, 36 bases in frame from base 1. Taken from the germline V gene, the CDR1 and CDR2 loops are MNHEY and SVGAGI. V loses 8 bases of germline sequence and J loses 5 bases, and the interval between the two ends is 7 bases. The library relied on the immunoSEQ multiplex PCR assay. For the multiplex PCR, a mixture combining 60 forward primers for TCR Vbeta segments and 13 reverse primers for TCR Jbeta segments was used. The CDR3 region of rearranged TCR beta genes was amplified from genomic DNA by a multiplex PCR assay. Amplified TCR beta libraries were sequenced as 87-base-pair reads on the Illumina HiSeq System. The paper's processing steps were these. A later analysis tallied 70 million to 100 million unique TCR beta chains across the roughly 610 repertoires, and about 12 million of those chains were shared by two or more donors. A nearest-neighbor algorithm error-corrected the raw reads and collapsed the reads into unique sequences, merging closely related sequences to remove PCR and sequencing errors. V, D and J gene segments were assigned by aligning CDR3 sequences to IMGT reference sequences. Each retained sequence needed at least a six-nucleotide match to both a V gene segment and a J gene segment. A rearrangement was called productive if the CDR3 had no stop codons and remained in frame with V and J, and every other rearrangement was called non-productive. CDR3 was defined by IMGT convention, running from the second conserved V-encoded cysteine to the conserved J-encoded phenylalanine. In an earlier analysis of more than 550 of the donors, sequences lacking an unambiguous match to a single V gene segment were excluded. In an earlier analysis of a few hundred of the donors, V segments were called functional above 56.7% productive rearrangements and were called segregating when the between-donor standard deviation exceeded 5%. To diagnose cytomegalovirus status from the catalog of TCR beta chain sequences, a statistical classification framework was built. In a later analysis, TCR nucleotide sequences were compared against IMGT/GENE-DB human TR gene sequences so that V and J genes could be assigned. A later analysis assigned CDR3 sequences and most-parsimonious VDJ recombination scenarios with the TCRdist pipeline. A later analysis defined each TCR beta chain by its CDR3 amino acid sequence plus V-gene family, and excluded reads lacking a unique V-gene family. In a later analysis, several hundred highly shared, low-generation-probability nucleotide sequences were removed to address suspected cross-contamination and a sequencing artifact. In a later analysis, a clonal expansion index for each public chain was calculated from normalized within-repertoire ranks of inferred template counts. A later analysis computed generation probabilities with a VDJ recombination model fitted to out-of-frame rearrangements, and checked the results against IGoR. A later analysis scored TCR-TCR, TCR-HLA and TCR-CMV co-occurrence with hypergeometric tests, applying a repertoire-size bias correction to TCR pairs. False discovery rates were estimated in a later analysis by permuting HLA or CMV assignments 20 times. In a later analysis, co-occurring TCRs were grouped using DBSCAN, and TCRdist sequence similarity was added for clustering within HLA-allele-positive subsets. Repertoires with fewer than 30,000 or more than 120,000 public chains were left out of co-occurrence clustering, as were five repertoires with anomalous nucleotide sharing. TCRdb re-hosts the immuneACCESS table, in-frame sequences only. Its copies lack some clones; in the studies checked, an unresolved V gene accounts for under half of them, and the cause for the rest is not known. V, J and clone size are taken as reported in that table, and D and trimming were inferred from the DNA itself. Here the sample has tens of thousands of clones; roughly four fifths occur a single time. The top ten constitute about 10% of the sample.

Sequencing used PBMCs. The source is a woman between 40 and 55 years old in good health and CMV-seronegative. This chain joins TRBV6-5 to TRBJ1-6; the D gene assignment is ambiguous. This receptor carries the CDR3 CASRVNNSPLHF. Read as DNA, the sequence is TGTGCCAGCCGGGTTAATAATTCACCCCTCCACTTT.